This is a list of T cell receptor beta chains from one sample in a study of T cells in Graves' hyperthyroidism and ophthalmopathy. Each CDR3 protein gets one entry after TCRdb re-called the multiplex PCR reads with MiXCR. The data contain 460,000 or so distinct CDR3 sequences, around 14% of them singletons. Sequenced input: blood. The origin of the receptors is a woman in her late teens or twenties with Graves' hyperthyroidism. The conserved cysteine and the conserved F or W are not part of the CDR3 here. A D gene is named only where the DNA matches it firmly. Clone size appears in some rows only: once, few, many, or a class for an expanded clone.

j_gene: TRBJ2-7
len: 14
d_gene: TRBD2
v_gene: TRBV2
abundance: many
CDR3aa: ASTASSGSGFYEQY

j_gene: TRBJ1-1
len: 12
d_gene: NA
v_gene: TRBV6-5
abundance: NA
CDR3aa: ASSYSGFRSRAF

j_gene: TRBJ1-6
len: 13
d_gene: TRBD1
v_gene: TRBV11-2
abundance: many
CDR3aa: ASSLGRTGGSPLH

j_gene: TRBJ2-1
len: 10
d_gene: NA
v_gene: TRBV6-2/TRBV6-3
abundance: few
CDR3aa: ASSVRANEQF

j_gene: TRBJ2-3
len: 16
d_gene: TRBD2
v_gene: TRBV6-5
abundance: many
CDR3aa: ASSYSTTSGRPTDTQY

j_gene: TRBJ2-3
len: 13
d_gene: NA
v_gene: TRBV7-2
abundance: many
CDR3aa: ASSPHFGPTDTQY

j_gene: TRBJ1-2
len: 11
d_gene: TRBD1
v_gene: TRBV5-4
abundance: many
CDR3aa: ASSLETGLGYT

j_gene: TRBJ2-1
len: 12
d_gene: TRBD2
v_gene: TRBV19
abundance: NA
CDR3aa: ASRSGGSYNEQF

j_gene: TRBJ1-2
len: 12
d_gene: TRBD1
v_gene: TRBV9
abundance: NA
CDR3aa: ASSARRQGDGYT

j_gene: TRBJ1-3
len: 15
d_gene: NA
v_gene: TRBV7-2
abundance: many
CDR3aa: ASSLFGGGIAGNTIY

j_gene: TRBJ2-5
len: 10
d_gene: NA
v_gene: TRBV29-1
abundance: few
CDR3aa: SVVPGAETQY

j_gene: TRBJ2-2
len: 13
d_gene: NA
v_gene: TRBV6-2/TRBV6-3
abundance: few
CDR3aa: ASRDGTPNTGELF

j_gene: TRBJ2-5
len: 12
d_gene: NA
v_gene: TRBV27
abundance: few
CDR3aa: ASSPRTSAWTQY

j_gene: TRBJ1-2
len: 13
d_gene: NA
v_gene: TRBV12-3/TRBV12-4
abundance: many
CDR3aa: ASSFTGRANYGYT

j_gene: TRBJ2-7
len: 11
d_gene: TRBD1
v_gene: TRBV5-5
abundance: many
CDR3aa: ASWGQGTYEQY

j_gene: TRBJ1-2
len: 10
d_gene: NA
v_gene: TRBV6-1
abundance: many
CDR3aa: ASSRQEYGYT

j_gene: TRBJ2-3
len: 10
d_gene: NA
v_gene: TRBV12-3/TRBV12-4
abundance: many
CDR3aa: ASRSTADTQY

j_gene: TRBJ1-2
len: 10
d_gene: NA
v_gene: TRBV3-1
abundance: many
CDR3aa: ASSQGTGGYT

j_gene: TRBJ1-2
len: 11
d_gene: NA
v_gene: TRBV2
abundance: NA
CDR3aa: ASSDAGDYGYT

j_gene: TRBJ1-5
len: 13
d_gene: NA
v_gene: TRBV2
abundance: many
CDR3aa: ASFPDPYTNQPQH

j_gene: TRBJ1-3
len: 13
d_gene: NA
v_gene: TRBV30
abundance: NA
CDR3aa: AWSPPAHSGNTIY

j_gene: TRBJ2-5
len: 12
d_gene: TRBD2
v_gene: TRBV7-3
abundance: NA
CDR3aa: ASSRSGSGETQY

j_gene: TRBJ2-2
len: 12
d_gene: NA
v_gene: TRBV12-3/TRBV12-4
abundance: NA
CDR3aa: ASKEWQGSGELF

j_gene: TRBJ2-5
len: 13
d_gene: NA
v_gene: TRBV20-1
abundance: few
CDR3aa: SARGPTTSRETQY

j_gene: TRBJ1-5
len: 13
d_gene: NA
v_gene: TRBV12-3/TRBV12-4
abundance: many
CDR3aa: ASSASGGRSQPQH

j_gene: TRBJ2-1
len: 13
d_gene: NA
v_gene: TRBV12-3/TRBV12-4
abundance: many
CDR3aa: ASSLRRGAYNEQF

j_gene: TRBJ1-1
len: 12
d_gene: TRBD1
v_gene: TRBV19
abundance: many
CDR3aa: ASRTGQGYVEAF